This record looks at one T cell receptor beta chain sequence and its context. The antigen is undetermined. These data originate in a study of human T cells and chemical hapten exposure. Germline V gene lookup returns CDR1 MNHNS and CDR2 SASEGT. The CDR3 extends over 13 amino acids. V was cut by 7 bases and J by 7 bases, with 14 bases left in between. As to time point: pre-sensitization, week 0. Described treatment: therapeutic diphenylcyclopropenone sensitization with weekly scalp DPC. Points from the study as a whole: The donor cohort had alopecia, so its immune response may not match that of healthy people.

Unique molecular identifiers were attached to individual cDNA molecules within the library. Original processing methods: TCR counts had a median of approximately 87,000 per sample and spanned roughly 23,224 to 690,600. One entry per CDR3 protein, called by TCRdb with MiXCR from the RACE reads. The V and J calls follow TCRdb's processing rather than the paper's. The table has 240,000 or so distinct CDR3 sequences, 7.5% to 9% seen once; the top ten hold 2.3%. This receptor was identified in a woman in her forties with alopecia areata. Some clones in this sample may be carry-over from other donors' samples. The J gene is TRBJ1-5, the V gene TRBV6-1, with a tentative D call TRBD1 (5 bases). Sequenced material: whole blood, taken in connection with sensitization to the hapten diphenylcyclopropenone (DPC). CDR3: CASTVTAGQPQHF. CDR3 in DNA: TGTGCCAGCACTGTGACAGCAGGCCAGCCCCAGCATTTT.